The entry below gives a single T cell receptor beta chain sequence along with its context. This clone was seen just once. This receptor's antigen is unknown. Per-base qualities were not stored, and no clone one base away is much larger. These data are taken from a study of OX40 agonist ivuxolimab in advanced cancers. In terms of the full investigation: Ivuxolimab, which targeted the costimulatory receptor OX40 (CD134), was an agonistic, fully human IgG2 monoclonal antibody. Intravenous ivuxolimab was administered to patients every 2 weeks at six dose levels: 0.01, 0.1, 0.3, 1.5, 3 and 10 mg/kg. Of the 50 to 55 patients in dose escalation, some 19 had hepatocellular carcinoma, roughly 15 had melanoma, 9 had renal cell carcinoma and 9 had head and neck cancer. A male proportion of roughly 85% and a mean age of roughly 55 years, ranging from roughly 23 to 79, were recorded for the dose-escalation cohort. Patients were allowed to have had prior anti-PD-1, anti-PD-L1 or anti-CTLA-4 therapy, and around 40% of the dose-escalation patients had previously received checkpoint inhibitors. Partial responses occurred in three dose-escalation patients: two with cutaneous melanoma and one with hepatocellular carcinoma. The point of sequencing TCRbeta in the periphery was to test whether ivuxolimab changed TCR sequence diversity and drove clonal T-cell expansion. The paper describes the monotherapy dose-escalation part (N of about 52 patients) of the phase I trial of ivuxolimab. Summary of the overall study and its limitations: Clonal expansion of both CD4+ and CD8+ blood T cells was observed from baseline to week 6 at doses 0.1 to 3.0 mg/kg. After ivuxolimab, CD8+ T cells had more expanded clones than CD4+ T cells on average. Low levels of normalized T-cell clonal expansion were also shown by some nonresponding patients. In the 0.1-3.0 mg/kg groups, partial responders had among the lowest normalized peripheral clonal expansion, particularly in CD8+ T cells. Antigen specificity was not determined for the clonally expanded peripheral T cells.

To sequence the TCRbeta CDR3 region, genomic DNA was isolated from the sorted cells. The immunoSEQ Assay was used to sequence the TCRbeta CDR3 regions. What TCRdb holds here is the immuneACCESS table cut down to in-frame rearrangements. Part of the clones is not present; checked against another copy, under half of the missing clones reflect an unresolved V gene, and the others are unexplained. The sample table contains tens of thousands of clones; only one count was recorded for about 93% of them. The ten largest clones add up to roughly 13% of the sample. Patients with autoimmune disease history or receiving systemic immunosuppression were excluded from the trial. Peripheral blood for TCR sequencing was collected from all dose cohorts at baseline, on cycle 4 day 1, and on cycle 7 day 1. The samples were taken from a phase I, first-in-human, multicenter, open-label dose-escalation trial of ivuxolimab. Adults with locally advanced or metastatic melanoma, renal cell carcinoma, hepatocellular carcinoma or head and neck squamous cell carcinoma were enrolled in the trial. CD4+ and CD8+ T cells were sorted separately from peripheral blood before TCR sequencing.

Trimming costs V 0 bases and J 5 bases, and their ends lie 14 bases apart. The CDR3 runs 15 residues from the cysteine to the phenylalanine. Only the CDR3 DNA stays, 45 bases, in frame from base 1. The germline V gene encodes CDR1 MGHRA and CDR2 YSYEKL. This receptor was obtained from an adult with an advanced solid tumor such as melanoma, head and neck, liver or kidney cancer. The chain is encoded by TRBV4-1 joined to TRBJ2-7; matching of 5 bases hints at TRBD1 as the D gene. Sequences were derived from CD4+ or CD8+ T cells sorted from blood, sampled in a trial of the OX40 agonist ivuxolimab. The CDR3 protein: CASSQDPGRVDEQYF. The bases read TGCGCCAGCAGCCAAGATCCAGGGCGCGTCGACGAGCAGTACTTC.